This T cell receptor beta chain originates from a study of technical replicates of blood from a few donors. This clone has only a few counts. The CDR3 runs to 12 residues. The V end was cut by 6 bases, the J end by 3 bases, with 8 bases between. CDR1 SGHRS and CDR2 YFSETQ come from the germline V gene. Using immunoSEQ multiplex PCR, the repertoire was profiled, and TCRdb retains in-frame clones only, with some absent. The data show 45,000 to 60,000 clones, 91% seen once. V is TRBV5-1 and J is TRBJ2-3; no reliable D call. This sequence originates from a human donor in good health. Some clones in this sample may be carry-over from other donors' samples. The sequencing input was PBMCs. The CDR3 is CASKISTDTQYF. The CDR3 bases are TGCGCCAGCAAGATCAGTACAGATACGCAGTATTTT. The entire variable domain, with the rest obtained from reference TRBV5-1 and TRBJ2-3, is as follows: KAGVTQTPRYLIKTRGQQVTLSCSPISGHRSVSWYQQTPGQGLQFLFEYFSETQRNKGNFPGRFSGRQFSNSRSEMNVSTLELGDSALYLCASKISTDTQYFGPGTRLTVL.